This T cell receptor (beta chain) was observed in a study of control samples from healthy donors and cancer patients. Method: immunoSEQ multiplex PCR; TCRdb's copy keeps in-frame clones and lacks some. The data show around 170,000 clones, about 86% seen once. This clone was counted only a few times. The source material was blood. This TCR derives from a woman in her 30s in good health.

The CDR3 is CTSSQGRSKGHF. The CDR3 coding sequence is TGCACCAGCAGCCAAGGGCGGAGTAAGGGGCATTTT. The J gene is TRBJ1-5, the V gene TRBV1. TRBV1 represents a pseudogene. The CDR3 loop spans 12 amino acids.